This TCR beta chain was identified in a study of response to subunit inactivated influenza vaccine. This clonotype has more than one count but fewer than ten. Looked up from germline, CDR1 is DFQATT and CDR2 is SNEGSKA (reference sequence). Trimming pared 0 bases from V and 1 base from J, leaving 13 bases between. The CDR3 runs to 15 residues. MiXCR, applied by TCRdb to the RT-PCR reads, yields one record per CDR3 protein. The repertoire holds about 570,000 distinct CDR3 sequences, with about 11% as singletons. This same sample was also taken into another study, of T cells expressing NK-cell markers. From that report: 5'RACE template switching with UMIs produced the TCR beta cDNA. NKG2C+ dominant clonotypes from about 6 donors made up about 1.0-8% of CD8+ T cells.

This chain uses TRBV20-1 with TRBJ2-7; D possibly corresponds to TRBD1 (5 bases). The specimen was PBMCs from blood, collected on the day of vaccination. The receptor was isolated from a man aged 45-60 years who received an inactivated influenza vaccine. This CDR3 is CSARDPLDSSYEQYF. The CDR3 nucleotides read TGCAGTGCTAGAGATCCCCTCGACAGTTCCTACGAGCAGTACTTC.